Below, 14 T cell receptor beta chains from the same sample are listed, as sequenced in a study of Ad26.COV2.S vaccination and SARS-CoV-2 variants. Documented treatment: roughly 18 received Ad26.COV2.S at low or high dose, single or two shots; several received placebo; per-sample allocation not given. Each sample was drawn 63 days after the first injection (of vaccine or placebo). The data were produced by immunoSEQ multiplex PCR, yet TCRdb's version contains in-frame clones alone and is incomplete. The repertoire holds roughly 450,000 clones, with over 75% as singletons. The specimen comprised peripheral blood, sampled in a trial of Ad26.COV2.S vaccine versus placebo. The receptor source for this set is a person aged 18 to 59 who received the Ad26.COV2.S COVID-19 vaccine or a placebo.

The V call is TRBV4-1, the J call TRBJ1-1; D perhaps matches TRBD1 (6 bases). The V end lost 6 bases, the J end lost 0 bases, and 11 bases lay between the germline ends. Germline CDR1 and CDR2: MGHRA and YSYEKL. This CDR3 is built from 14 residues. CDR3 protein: CASRLTGLNTEAFF. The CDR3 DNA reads TGCGCCAGCAGGTTGACAGGCCTGAACACTGAAGCTTTCTTT.

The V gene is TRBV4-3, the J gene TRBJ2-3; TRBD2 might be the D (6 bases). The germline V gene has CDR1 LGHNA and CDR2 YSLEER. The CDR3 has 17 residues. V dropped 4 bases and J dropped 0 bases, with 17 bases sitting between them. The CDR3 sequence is CASSRGGGDESTDTQYF. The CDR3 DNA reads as TGCGCCAGCAGCCGGGGAGGAGGGGACGAAAGCACAGATACGCAGTATTTT.

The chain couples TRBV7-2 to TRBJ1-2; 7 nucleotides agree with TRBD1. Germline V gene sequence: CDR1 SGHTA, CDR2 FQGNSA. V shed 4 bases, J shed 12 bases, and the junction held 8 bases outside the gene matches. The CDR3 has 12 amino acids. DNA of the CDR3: TGTGCCAGCAGCTCTTCTCAGGGGGTAAACACCTTC. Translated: CASSSSQGVNTF.

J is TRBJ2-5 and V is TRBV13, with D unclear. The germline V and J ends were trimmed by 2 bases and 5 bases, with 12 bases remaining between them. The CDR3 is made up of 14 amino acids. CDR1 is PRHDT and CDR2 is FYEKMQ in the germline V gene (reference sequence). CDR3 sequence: CASSLKAAGETQYF. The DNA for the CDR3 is TGTGCCAGCAGCTTAAAGGCAGCCGGGGAGACCCAGTACTTC.

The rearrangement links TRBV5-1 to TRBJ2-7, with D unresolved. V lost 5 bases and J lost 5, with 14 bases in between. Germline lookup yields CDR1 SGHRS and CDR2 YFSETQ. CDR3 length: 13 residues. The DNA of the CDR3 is TGCGCCAGCAGACAATTTTCTACGGACGAGCAGTACTTC. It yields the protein CASRQFSTDEQYF. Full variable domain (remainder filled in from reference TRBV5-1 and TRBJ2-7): KAGVTQTPRYLIKTRGQQVTLSCSPISGHRSVSWYQQTPGQGLQFLFEYFSETQRNKGNFPGRFSGRQFSNSRSEMNVSTLELGDSALYLCASRQFSTDEQYFGPGTRLTVT.

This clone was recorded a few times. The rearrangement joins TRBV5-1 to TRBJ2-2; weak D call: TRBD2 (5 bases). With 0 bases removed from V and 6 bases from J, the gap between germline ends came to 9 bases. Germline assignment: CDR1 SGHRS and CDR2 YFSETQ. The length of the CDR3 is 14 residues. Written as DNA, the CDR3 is TGCGCCAGCAGCTTGGTGACGGGGTCCGGGGAGCTGTTTTTT. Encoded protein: CASSLVTGSGELFF. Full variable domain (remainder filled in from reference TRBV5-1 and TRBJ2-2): KAGVTQTPRYLIKTRGQQVTLSCSPISGHRSVSWYQQTPGQGLQFLFEYFSETQRNKGNFPGRFSGRQFSNSRSEMNVSTLELGDSALYLCASSLVTGSGELFFGEGSRLTVL.

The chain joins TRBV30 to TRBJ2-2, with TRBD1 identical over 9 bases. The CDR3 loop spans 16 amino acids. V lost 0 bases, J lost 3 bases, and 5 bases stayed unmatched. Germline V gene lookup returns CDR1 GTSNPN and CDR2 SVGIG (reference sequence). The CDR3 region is CAWSVGTGSHTGELFF. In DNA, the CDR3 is TGTGCCTGGAGTGTAGGGACAGGGTCCCACACCGGGGAGCTGTTTTTT.

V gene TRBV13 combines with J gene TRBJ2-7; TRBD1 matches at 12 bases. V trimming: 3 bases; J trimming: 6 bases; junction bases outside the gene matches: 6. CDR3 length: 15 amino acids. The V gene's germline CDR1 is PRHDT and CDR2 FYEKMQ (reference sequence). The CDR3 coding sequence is TGTGCCAGCAGCTTCTTGGGGACAGGGGGCCTCGAGCAGTACTTC. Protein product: CASSFLGTGGLEQYF.

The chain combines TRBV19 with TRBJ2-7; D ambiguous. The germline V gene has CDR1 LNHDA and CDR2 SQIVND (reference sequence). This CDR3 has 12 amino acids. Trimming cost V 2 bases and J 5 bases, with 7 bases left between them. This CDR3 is CASSISSHEQYF. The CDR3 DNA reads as TGTGCCAGTAGTATATCGTCCCACGAGCAGTACTTC.

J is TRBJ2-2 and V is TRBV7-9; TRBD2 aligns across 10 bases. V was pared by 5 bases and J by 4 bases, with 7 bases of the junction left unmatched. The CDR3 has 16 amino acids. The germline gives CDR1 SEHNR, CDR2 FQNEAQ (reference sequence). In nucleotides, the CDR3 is TGTGCCAGCAGCCCCTCTAGCGGGAGCGGCACCGGGGAGCTGTTTTTT. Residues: CASSPSSGSGTGELFF.

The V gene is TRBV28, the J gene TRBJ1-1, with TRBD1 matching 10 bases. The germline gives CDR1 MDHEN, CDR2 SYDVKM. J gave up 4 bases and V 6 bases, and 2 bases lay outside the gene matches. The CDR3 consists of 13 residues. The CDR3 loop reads CASSWTGGTEAFF. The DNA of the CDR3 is TGTGCCAGCAGCTGGACAGGGGGCACTGAAGCTTTCTTT.

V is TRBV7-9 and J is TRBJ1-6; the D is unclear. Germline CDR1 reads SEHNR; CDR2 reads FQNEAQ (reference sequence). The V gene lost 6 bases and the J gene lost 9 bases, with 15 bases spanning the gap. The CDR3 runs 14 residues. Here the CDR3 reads CASSQTQRGSPLHF. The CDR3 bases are TGTGCCAGCAGTCAGACACAACGGGGTTCACCCCTCCACTTT. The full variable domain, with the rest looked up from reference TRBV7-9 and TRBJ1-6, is DTGVSQNPRHKITKRGQNVTFRCDPISEHNRLYWYRQTLGQGPEFLTYFQNEAQLEKSRLLSDRFSAERPKGSFSTLEIQRTEQGDSAMYLCASSQTQRGSPLHFGNGTRLTVT.

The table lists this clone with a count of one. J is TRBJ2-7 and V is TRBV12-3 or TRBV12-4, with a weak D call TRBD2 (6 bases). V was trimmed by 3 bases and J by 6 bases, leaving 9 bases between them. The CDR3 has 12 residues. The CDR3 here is CASSLEGSEQYF. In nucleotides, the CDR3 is TGTGCCAGCAGTTTGGAGGGTAGCGAGCAGTACTTC.

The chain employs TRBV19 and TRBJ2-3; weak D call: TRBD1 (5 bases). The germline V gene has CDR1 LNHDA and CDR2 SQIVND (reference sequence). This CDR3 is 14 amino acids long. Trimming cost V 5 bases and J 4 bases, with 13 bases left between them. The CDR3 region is CASSSSSTADTQYF. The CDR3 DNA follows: TGTGCCAGTAGTTCCTCATCGACAGCAGATACGCAGTATTTT.